A selection of T cell receptor beta chains follows, all from one sample in a study of brain T cells in children with intractable seizures. The protocol was immunoSEQ multiplex PCR, while the TCRdb copy is restricted to in-frame clones and leaves out a portion. The sample holds about 64,000 clones, approximately 95% seen once. Sample: peripheral blood, taken at surgery. The receptors derive from a boy under three years old with focal cortical dysplasia and intractable seizures. Both conserved end residues are part of each CDR3. Fields, in order: V gene, J gene, D gene, CDR3 protein, CDR3 DNA. D genes are given only for firm matches.

v_gene: TRBV3-1/TRBV3-2; j_gene: TRBJ2-7; d_gene: -; CDR3aa: CASSPAAGLSEQYF; CDR3nt: TGTGCCAGCAGCCCTGCGGCGGGCCTTTCCGAGCAGTACTTC
v_gene: TRBV27; j_gene: TRBJ2-3; d_gene: -; CDR3aa: CASSLDSAVTDTQYF; CDR3nt: TGTGCCAGCAGTTTGGACAGTGCCGTCACAGATACGCAGTATTTT
v_gene: TRBV2; j_gene: TRBJ1-1; d_gene: -; CDR3aa: CASSERRAEKGEAFF; CDR3nt: TGTGCCAGCAGTGAAAGGAGGGCAGAGAAGGGTGAAGCTTTCTTT
v_gene: TRBV24-1; j_gene: TRBJ2-1; d_gene: -; CDR3aa: CATSEFRAGPQFF; CDR3nt: TGTGCCACCAGTGAGTTTCGGGCTGGGCCTCAGTTCTTC
v_gene: TRBV29-1; j_gene: TRBJ1-2; d_gene: -; CDR3aa: CSVERVQEGYTF; CDR3nt: TGCAGCGTTGAACGGGTACAGGAGGGCTACACCTTC
v_gene: TRBV7-2; j_gene: TRBJ1-5; d_gene: TRBD1; CDR3aa: CASSFGTGSDQPQHF; CDR3nt: TGTGCCAGCAGCTTTGGGACAGGGAGTGACCAGCCCCAGCATTTT
v_gene: TRBV25-1; j_gene: TRBJ2-3; d_gene: -; CDR3aa: CASSEPGRRHTDTQYF; CDR3nt: TGTGCCAGCAGTGAACCTGGGCGGAGACACACAGATACGCAGTATTTT
v_gene: TRBV21-1; j_gene: TRBJ2-5; d_gene: -; CDR3aa: CASSKEGRQEIVLFYQETQYF; CDR3nt: TGTGCCAGCAGCAAAGAAGGTCGACAGGAGATCGTACTCTTCTACCAAGAGACCCAGTACTTC
v_gene: TRBV5-1; j_gene: TRBJ1-1; d_gene: -; CDR3aa: CASSSRGTEAFF; CDR3nt: TGCGCCAGCAGCTCCCGGGGAACTGAAGCTTTCTTT
v_gene: TRBV18; j_gene: TRBJ1-3; d_gene: -; CDR3aa: CASSPKGTSGNTIYF; CDR3nt: TGTGCCAGCTCACCGAAGGGGACCTCTGGAAACACCATATATTTT
v_gene: TRBV7-2; j_gene: TRBJ2-7; d_gene: -; CDR3aa: CASSLFPPGEQYF; CDR3nt: TGTGCCAGCAGCTTATTCCCCCCGGGCGAGCAGTACTTC
v_gene: TRBV3-1/TRBV3-2; j_gene: TRBJ2-5; d_gene: -; CDR3aa: CASSQEGRGVKTQYF; CDR3nt: TGTGCCAGCAGCCAAGAGGGCAGGGGAGTAAAGACCCAGTACTTC
v_gene: TRBV28; j_gene: TRBJ1-1; d_gene: -; CDR3aa: CASSDINGNTEAFF; CDR3nt: TGTGCCAGCAGCGACATTAACGGGAACACTGAAGCTTTCTTT
v_gene: TRBV11-2; j_gene: TRBJ1-1; d_gene: -; CDR3aa: CASSSLGPRTEAFF; CDR3nt: TGTGCCAGCAGCTCCCTGGGACCTCGGACTGAAGCTTTCTTT
v_gene: TRBV28; j_gene: TRBJ2-2; d_gene: TRBD1; CDR3aa: CASSLRDRGRLLATGELFF; CDR3nt: TGTGCCAGCAGTCTTCGGGACAGGGGGCGCCTTTTGGCCACCGGGGAGCTGTTTTTT
v_gene: TRBV19; j_gene: TRBJ1-4; d_gene: TRBD1; CDR3aa: CASSPQQGAGEKLFF; CDR3nt: TGTGCCAGTAGTCCACAACAGGGGGCGGGTGAAAAACTGTTTTTT
v_gene: TRBV4-2; j_gene: TRBJ1-1; d_gene: -; CDR3aa: CASSQDVHGPEAFF; CDR3nt: TGTGCCAGCAGCCAAGATGTACATGGCCCTGAAGCTTTCTTT
v_gene: TRBV5-4; j_gene: TRBJ2-2; d_gene: -; CDR3aa: CASRVHTGNSNTGELFF; CDR3nt: TGTGCCAGCAGGGTTCACACAGGGAATTCGAACACCGGGGAGCTGTTTTTT
v_gene: TRBV11-2; j_gene: TRBJ2-2; d_gene: TRBD2; CDR3aa: CASSLSSGGTNTGELFF; CDR3nt: TGTGCCAGCAGCTTAAGCAGCGGGGGGACGAACACCGGGGAGCTGTTTTTT
v_gene: TRBV4-3; j_gene: TRBJ2-3; d_gene: -; CDR3aa: CASSHRAVGYGTDTQYF; CDR3nt: TGCGCCAGCAGCCATCGTGCGGTAGGCTATGGGACAGATACGCAGTATTTT
v_gene: TRBV6-1; j_gene: TRBJ2-7; d_gene: -; CDR3aa: CASSESAYEQYF; CDR3nt: TGTGCCAGCAGTGAATCAGCCTACGAGCAGTACTTC
v_gene: TRBV3-1/TRBV3-2; j_gene: TRBJ1-4; d_gene: -; CDR3aa: CASSQDPFGWGEKLFF; CDR3nt: TGTGCCAGCAGCCAAGATCCGTTCGGGTGGGGGGAAAAACTGTTTTTT